Described below is a single TCR beta chain sequence and its context. Its antigen is currently unknown. The study profiled TCR beta VDJ and CDR3 using genomic DNA as template. TCRdb itself ran the reads through MiXCR, one entry per CDR3 protein. The data hold over 150,000 distinct CDR3 sequences, with 70% to 80% observed a single time. For sequencing, patients were chosen who had shown expansion of CD8+CD57+ cells by flow cytometry. As a group, the patients uniformly had severe acquired aplastic anemia. This entry belongs to a study of CD8+CD57+ T cells in acquired aplastic anemia. Study-wide results and caveats: Some 27 CD8+ CDR3 sequences were shared between patients and controls.

The material sequenced was sorted CD4+, CD8+, or CD8+CD57+ T cells (not recorded which) from PBMCs. This sequence originates from a human donor with aplastic anemia.

CDR3 loop: CSGGGGAGETQYF. In nucleotides, the CDR3 is TGCAGCGGGGGTGGAGGGGCTGGTGAGACCCAGTACTTC. The chain joins TRBV29-1 to TRBJ2-5; tentative D call: TRBD2 (6 bases). The CDR3 is 13 residues long. Germline V CDR1 and CDR2: SQVTM, ANQGSEA. V lost 7 bases, J lost 5 bases, and 17 bases lay in between. Using reference TRBV29-1 and TRBJ2-5 for the parts outside the CDR3, the full variable domain is SAVISQKPSRDICQRGTSLTIQCQVDSQVTMMFWYRQQPGQSLTLIATANQGSEATYESGFVIDKFPISRPNLTFSTLTVSNMSPEDSSIYLCSGGGGAGETQYFGPGTRLLVL.